This section outlines one T cell receptor beta chain sequence together with its context. Its antigen remains unidentified. No base quality values were provided; no much bigger clone lies one nucleotide off. The sample is drawn from a study of OX40 agonist ivuxolimab in advanced cancers. Background for the entire study: Ivuxolimab was an agonistic, fully human IgG2 monoclonal antibody directed against OX40 (CD134), a costimulatory receptor. Patients were allowed to have had prior anti-PD-1, anti-PD-L1 or anti-CTLA-4 therapy, and more than 30% of the dose-escalation patients had previously received checkpoint inhibitors. Partial responses were achieved by three dose-escalation patients, of whom one had hepatocellular carcinoma and two had cutaneous melanoma. In the dose-escalation cohort, 70% to 90% of patients were male, and the mean age was around 60 years with a range of roughly 20 to 79. Peripheral TCRbeta sequencing aimed to test whether ivuxolimab altered TCR sequence diversity and caused clonal T-cell expansion. Of the approximately 50 dose-escalation patients, hepatocellular carcinoma was present in around 19, melanoma in roughly 15, renal cell carcinoma in 9 and head and neck cancer in 9. Intravenous ivuxolimab was administered to patients every 2 weeks at six dose levels: 0.01, 0.1, 0.3, 1.5, 3 and 10 mg/kg. The paper reports the monotherapy dose-escalation portion (N = 52 patients) of the phase I ivuxolimab trial.

Patients with a history of autoimmune disease or receiving systemic immunosuppression were excluded from the trial. In every dose cohort, peripheral blood was drawn for TCR sequencing at baseline, cycle 4 day 1, and cycle 7 day 1. Samples came from an open-label, multicenter, first-in-human phase I dose-escalation trial of ivuxolimab. Adults with locally advanced or metastatic head and neck squamous cell, hepatocellular, melanoma or renal cell carcinoma were enrolled in the trial. Before TCR sequencing, CD4+ T cells and CD8+ T cells were sorted from peripheral blood as separate populations. To sequence the TCRbeta CDR3 region, genomic DNA was isolated from the sorted cells. TCRbeta CDR3 regions were sequenced using the immunoSEQ Assay. The table was pulled from immuneACCESS by TCRdb, which kept in-frame rearrangements only. Such tables lose some clones; where checked, under half of the loss comes from unresolved V genes, and the rest has no known cause. This sample holds 50,000 or so clones; 70% to 80% were observed only once. Approximately 2% of the sample is taken by the ten largest.

Findings and caveats that apply to the study as a whole: At doses of 0.1 to 3.0 mg/kg, clonal expansion of both CD4+ and CD8+ blood T cells was observed from baseline to week 6. Partial responders in the 0.1-3.0 mg/kg groups had among the lowest normalized peripheral clonal expansion, especially among CD8+ T cells. Low levels of normalized T-cell clonal expansion were also seen in some patients who did not respond. The antigen specificity of the clonally expanded peripheral T cells was not determined. After ivuxolimab, more expanded clones were found on average in CD8+ T cells than in CD4+ T cells.

V gives up 3 bases and J gives up 0 bases, and the segment between their germline ends measures 12 bases. The CDR3 contains 15 residues, cysteine and phenylalanine counted. Only the CDR3 region is kept as DNA, spanning 45 bases read in frame from base 1. Looking up the germline V gene yields CDR1 MDHEN and CDR2 SYDVKM. The source of this sequence is an adult with an advanced solid tumor such as melanoma, head and neck, liver or kidney cancer. The sample consisted of CD4+ or CD8+ T cells sorted from blood, taken in a trial of the OX40 agonist ivuxolimab. The V and J genes are TRBV28 and TRBJ2-7; the D gene is perhaps TRBD1 or TRBD2, as each covers 5 bases. In nucleotide form, the sequence is TGTGCCAGCAGTTTGACAGCGGCGGTCTCCTACGAGCAGTACTTC. This is translated as CASSLTAAVSYEQYF.